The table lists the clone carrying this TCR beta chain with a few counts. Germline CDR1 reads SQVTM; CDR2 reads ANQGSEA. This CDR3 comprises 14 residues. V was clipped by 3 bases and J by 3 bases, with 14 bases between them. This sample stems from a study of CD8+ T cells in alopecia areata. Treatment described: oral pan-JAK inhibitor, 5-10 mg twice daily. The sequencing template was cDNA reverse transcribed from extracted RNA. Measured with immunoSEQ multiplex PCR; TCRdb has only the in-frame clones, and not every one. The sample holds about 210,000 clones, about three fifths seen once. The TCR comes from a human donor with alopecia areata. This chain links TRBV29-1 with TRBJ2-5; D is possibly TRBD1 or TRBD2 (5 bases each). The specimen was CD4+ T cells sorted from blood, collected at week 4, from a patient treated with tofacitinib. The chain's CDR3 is CSVDGGRVEETQYF. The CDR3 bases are TGCAGCGTTGATGGGGGTAGGGTCGAAGAGACCCAGTACTTC.